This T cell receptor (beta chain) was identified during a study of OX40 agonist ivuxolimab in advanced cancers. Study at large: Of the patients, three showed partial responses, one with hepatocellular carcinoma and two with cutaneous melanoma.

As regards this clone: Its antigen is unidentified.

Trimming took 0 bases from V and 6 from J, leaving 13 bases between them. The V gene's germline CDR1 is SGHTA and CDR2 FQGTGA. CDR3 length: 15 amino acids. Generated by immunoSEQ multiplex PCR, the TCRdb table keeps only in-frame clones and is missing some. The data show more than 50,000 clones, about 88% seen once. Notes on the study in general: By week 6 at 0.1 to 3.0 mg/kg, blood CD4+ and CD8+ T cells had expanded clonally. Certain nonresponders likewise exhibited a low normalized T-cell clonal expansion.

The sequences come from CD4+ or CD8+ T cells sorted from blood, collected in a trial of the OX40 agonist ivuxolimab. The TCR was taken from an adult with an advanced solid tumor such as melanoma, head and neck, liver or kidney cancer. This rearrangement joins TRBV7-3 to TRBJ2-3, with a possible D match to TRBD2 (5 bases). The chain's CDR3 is CASSLTTGRRDTQYF. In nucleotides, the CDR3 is TGTGCCAGCAGCTTAACGACCGGACGGAGGGATACGCAGTATTTT.